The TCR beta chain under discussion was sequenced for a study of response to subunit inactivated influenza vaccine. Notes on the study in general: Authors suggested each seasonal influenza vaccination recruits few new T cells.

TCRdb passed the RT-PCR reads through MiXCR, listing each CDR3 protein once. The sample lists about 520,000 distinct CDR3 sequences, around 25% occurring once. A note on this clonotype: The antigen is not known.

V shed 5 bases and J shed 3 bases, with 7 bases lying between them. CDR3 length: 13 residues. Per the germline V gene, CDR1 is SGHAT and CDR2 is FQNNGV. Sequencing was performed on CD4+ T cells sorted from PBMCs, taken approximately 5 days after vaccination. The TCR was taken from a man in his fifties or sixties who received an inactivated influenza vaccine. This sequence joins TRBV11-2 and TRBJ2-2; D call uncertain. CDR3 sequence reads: CASSKSYTGELFF. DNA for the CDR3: TGTGCCAGCAGCAAATCGTACACCGGGGAGCTGTTTTTT.